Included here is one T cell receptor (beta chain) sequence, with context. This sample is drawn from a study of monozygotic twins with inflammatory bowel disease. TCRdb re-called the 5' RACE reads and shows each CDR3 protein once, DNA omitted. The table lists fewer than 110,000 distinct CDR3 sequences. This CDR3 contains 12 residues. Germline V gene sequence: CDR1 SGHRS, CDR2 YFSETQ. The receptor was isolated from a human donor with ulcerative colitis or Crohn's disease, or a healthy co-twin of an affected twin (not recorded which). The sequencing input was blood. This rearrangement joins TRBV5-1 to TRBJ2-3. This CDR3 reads CASSSNTDTQYF.